The source of this T cell receptor beta chain is a study of shared clonotypes between healthy human individuals. The wider study: Donors consisted of two women and a few men between 18 and 49. Study outcomes and limitations: Sharing across several donors was seen in 4% to 5.5% of naive CD4 clonotypes.

This clone appeared once. The antigen remains undetermined. Using immunoSEQ multiplex PCR, the repertoire was profiled, and TCRdb retains in-frame clones only, with some absent. The table has about 1,800,000 clones, roughly 95% seen once. The CDR3 length is 14 residues. Per germline, CDR1 MDHEN and CDR2 SYDVKM. V dropped 2 bases and J dropped 3 bases, with 10 bases sitting between them. Naive CD8 cells were CD45RO-negative, positively selected for CCR7, excluding terminally differentiated effector memory CD45RA+ cells. Donors were healthy HIV-negative adults without recent acute infections or vaccinations.

The J gene is TRBJ1-1, the V gene TRBV28; no reliable D call. Sequencing was done on a sample of naive CD8+ T cells sorted from blood. This clonotype was obtained from a man aged 18 to 30 in good health. CDR3: CASSLGLGYTEAFF. CDR3 sequence (DNA): TGTGCCAGCAGTTTAGGTCTGGGATACACTGAAGCTTTCTTT.